These 2 T cell receptor beta chains were sequenced from one sample in a study of shared clonotypes between healthy human individuals. TCRdb keeps only in-frame clones here, not all; method: immunoSEQ multiplex PCR. The data show hundreds of thousands of clones, 60% to 80% seen once. Sample: PBMCs. The origin of the receptors is a woman aged 40 to 55 in good health. Some clones in this sample may be carry-over from other donors' samples.

The chain uses TRBV18 and TRBJ1-1, with a possible D match to TRBD1 (5 bases). Germline assignment: CDR1 KGHSH and CDR2 LQKENI. V lost 2 bases to trimming and J lost 4 bases, with 8 bases between them. This CDR3 has 13 amino acids. CDR3 amino acids: CASSPGDGTEAFF. Written as DNA, the CDR3 is TGTGCCAGCTCACCAGGGGACGGCACTGAAGCTTTCTTT.

Here the CDR3 DNA reads TGTGCCAGCAGCTTAGATTCGGGCTCGTTGCCCCAGCATTTT. Its translation is CASSLDSGSLPQHF. The gene calls are TRBV7-2 and TRBJ1-5; no definite D call. This CDR3 contains 14 residues. V gave up 1 base and J gave up 9 bases, with 13 bases separating them. Germline V CDR1 and CDR2: SGHTA, FQGNSA. The whole variable domain, filled in from reference TRBV7-2 and TRBJ1-5, reads GAGVSQSPSNKVTEKGKDVELRCDPISGHTALYWYRQSLGQGLEFLIYFQGNSAPDKSGLPSDRFSAERTGGSVSTLTIQRTQQEDSAVYLCASSLDSGSLPQHFGDGTRLSIL.